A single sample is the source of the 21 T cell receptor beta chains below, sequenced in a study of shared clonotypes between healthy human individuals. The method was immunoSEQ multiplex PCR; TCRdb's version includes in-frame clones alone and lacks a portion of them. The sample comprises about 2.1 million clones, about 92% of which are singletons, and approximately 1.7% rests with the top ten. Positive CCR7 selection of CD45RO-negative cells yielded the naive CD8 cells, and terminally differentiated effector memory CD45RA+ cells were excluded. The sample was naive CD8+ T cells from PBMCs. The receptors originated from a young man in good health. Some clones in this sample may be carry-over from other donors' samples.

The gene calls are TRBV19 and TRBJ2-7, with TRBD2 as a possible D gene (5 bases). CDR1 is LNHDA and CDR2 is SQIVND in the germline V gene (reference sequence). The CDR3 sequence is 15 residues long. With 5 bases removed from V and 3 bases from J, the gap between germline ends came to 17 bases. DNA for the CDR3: TGTGCCAGTAGTGCTTTCGCTAGCCTTCTCTACGAGCAGTACTTC. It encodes CASSAFASLLYEQYF.

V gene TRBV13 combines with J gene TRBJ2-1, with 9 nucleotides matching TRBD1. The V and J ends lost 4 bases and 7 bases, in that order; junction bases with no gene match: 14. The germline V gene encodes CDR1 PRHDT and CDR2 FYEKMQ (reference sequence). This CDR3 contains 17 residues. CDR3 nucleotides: TGTGCCAGCAGCTCATCGTCCGGGACAGGGCGTCGAAATGAGCAGTTCTTC. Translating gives CASSSSSGTGRRNEQFF.

Written as DNA, the CDR3 is TGTGCCAGCAGCTTAAATAATTGGGGTGAGCAGTTCTTC. Its translation is CASSLNNWGEQFF. The chain has TRBV7-2 and TRBJ2-1; D call uncertain. The germline V gene has CDR1 SGHTA and CDR2 FQGNSA. The CDR3 contains 13 residues. V was trimmed by 2 bases and J by 9 bases, leaving 11 bases between them. Based on the CDR3 plus reference TRBV7-2 and TRBJ2-1, the full variable domain is GAGVSQSPSNKVTEKGKDVELRCDPISGHTALYWYRQSLGQGLEFLIYFQGNSAPDKSGLPSDRFSAERTGGSVSTLTIQRTQQEDSAVYLCASSLNNWGEQFFGPGTRLTVL.

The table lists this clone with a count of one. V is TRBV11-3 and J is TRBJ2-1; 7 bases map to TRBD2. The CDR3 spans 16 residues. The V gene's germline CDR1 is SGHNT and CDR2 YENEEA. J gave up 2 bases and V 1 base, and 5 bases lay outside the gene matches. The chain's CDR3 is CASSLGGGPTYNEQFF. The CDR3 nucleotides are TGTGCCAGCAGCTTAGGGGGAGGGCCGACCTACAATGAGCAGTTCTTC.

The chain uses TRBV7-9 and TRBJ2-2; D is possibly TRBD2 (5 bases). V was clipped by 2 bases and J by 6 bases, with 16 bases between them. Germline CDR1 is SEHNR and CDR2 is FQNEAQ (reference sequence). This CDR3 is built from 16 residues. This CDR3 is CASSLPLSRGSGELFF. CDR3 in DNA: TGTGCCAGCAGCTTACCGTTGTCTCGGGGATCCGGGGAGCTGTTTTTT.

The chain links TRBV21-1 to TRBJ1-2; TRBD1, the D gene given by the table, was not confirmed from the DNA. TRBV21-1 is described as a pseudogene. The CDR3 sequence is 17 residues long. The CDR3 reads CASSDPRGQGPSSGYTF. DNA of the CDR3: TGTGCCAGCAGCGATCCCAGGGGACAGGGTCCTTCGAGTGGCTACACCTTC.

The CDR3 DNA follows: TGTGCCAGCAGTTGGGACGGTGGATTTCTCGAGCAGTACTTC. It yields the protein CASSWDGGFLEQYF. This sequence joins TRBV7-9 and TRBJ2-7, with D perhaps being TRBD1 or TRBD2 (5 bases each). The CDR3 length is 14 residues. Trimming stripped 6 bases from V and 6 bases from J, with 18 bases between. Per germline, CDR1 SEHNR and CDR2 FQNEAQ (reference sequence).

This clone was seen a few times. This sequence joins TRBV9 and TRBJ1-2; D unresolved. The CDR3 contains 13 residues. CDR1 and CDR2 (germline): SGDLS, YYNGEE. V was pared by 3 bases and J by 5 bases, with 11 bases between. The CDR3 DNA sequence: TGTGCCAGCAGCGAGGGCGCCTATTATGGCTACACCTTC. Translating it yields CASSEGAYYGYTF.

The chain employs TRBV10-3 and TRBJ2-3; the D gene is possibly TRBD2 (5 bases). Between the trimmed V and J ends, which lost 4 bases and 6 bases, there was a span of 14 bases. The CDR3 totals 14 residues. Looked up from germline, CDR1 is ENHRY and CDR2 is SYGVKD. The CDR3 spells CAISGAAGEDTQYF. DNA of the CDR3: TGTGCCATCAGTGGGGCGGCTGGGGAGGATACGCAGTATTTT.

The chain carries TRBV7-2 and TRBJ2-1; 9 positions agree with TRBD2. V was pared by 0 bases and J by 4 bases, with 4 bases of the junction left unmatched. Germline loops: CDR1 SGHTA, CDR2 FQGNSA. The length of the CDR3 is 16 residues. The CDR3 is CASSLALAGTYNEQFF. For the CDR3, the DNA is TGTGCCAGCAGCTTAGCTCTAGCGGGGACATACAATGAGCAGTTCTTC.

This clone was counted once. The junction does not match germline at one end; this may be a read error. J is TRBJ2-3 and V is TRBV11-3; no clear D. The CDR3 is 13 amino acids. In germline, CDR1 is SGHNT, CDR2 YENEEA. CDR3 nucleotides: TGTGCCAGCAGCTTAATGTCGGACCGAAGAATGCATTTT. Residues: CASSLMSDRRMHF.

The CDR3, as DNA: TGTGCCTGGAGTGTACTACTAGCCCCAGATACGCAGTATTTT. It is translated as CAWSVLLAPDTQYF. This sequence joins TRBV30 and TRBJ2-3; D is possibly TRBD2 (6 bases). V was pared by 0 bases and J by 4 bases, with 11 bases between. The CDR3 has 14 residues. Per the germline V gene, CDR1 is GTSNPN and CDR2 is SVGIG (reference sequence).

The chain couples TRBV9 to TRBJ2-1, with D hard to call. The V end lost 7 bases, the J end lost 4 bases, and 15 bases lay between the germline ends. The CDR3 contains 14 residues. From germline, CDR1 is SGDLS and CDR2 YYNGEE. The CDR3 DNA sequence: TGTGCCAGCGGTGATGGGGTCACATACAATGAGCAGTTCTTC. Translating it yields CASGDGVTYNEQFF.

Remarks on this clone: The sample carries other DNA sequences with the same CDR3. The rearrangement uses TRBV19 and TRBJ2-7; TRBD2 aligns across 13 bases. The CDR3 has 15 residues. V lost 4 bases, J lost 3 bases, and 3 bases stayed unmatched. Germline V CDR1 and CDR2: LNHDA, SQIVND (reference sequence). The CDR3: CASSTRTSGSYEQYF. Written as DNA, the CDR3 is TGTGCCAGTAGTACGAGGACTAGCGGGAGCTACGAGCAGTACTTC.

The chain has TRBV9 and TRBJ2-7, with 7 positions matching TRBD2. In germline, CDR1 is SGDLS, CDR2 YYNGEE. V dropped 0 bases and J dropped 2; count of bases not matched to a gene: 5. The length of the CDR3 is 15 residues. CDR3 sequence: CASSVVAGAAYEQYF. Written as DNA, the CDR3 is TGTGCCAGCAGCGTAGTGGCGGGAGCGGCCTACGAGCAGTACTTC.

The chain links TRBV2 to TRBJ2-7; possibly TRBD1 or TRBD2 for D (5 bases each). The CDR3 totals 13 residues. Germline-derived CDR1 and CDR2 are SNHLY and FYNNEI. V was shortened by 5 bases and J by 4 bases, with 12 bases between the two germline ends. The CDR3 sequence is CASSNGGSYEQYF. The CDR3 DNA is TGTGCCAGCAGTAATGGGGGATCGTACGAGCAGTACTTC.

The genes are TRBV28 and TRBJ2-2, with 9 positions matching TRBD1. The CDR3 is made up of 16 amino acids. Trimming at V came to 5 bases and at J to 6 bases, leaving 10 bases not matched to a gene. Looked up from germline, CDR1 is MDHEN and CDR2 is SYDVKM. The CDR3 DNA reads TGTGCCAGCAGTCCAATATGGGACAGGGAGGCCGGGGAGCTGTTTTTT. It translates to CASSPIWDREAGELFF.

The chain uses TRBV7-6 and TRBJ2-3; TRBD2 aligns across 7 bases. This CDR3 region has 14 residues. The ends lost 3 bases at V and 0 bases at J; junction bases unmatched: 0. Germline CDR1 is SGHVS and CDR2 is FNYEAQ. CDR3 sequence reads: CASSFSGSTDTQYF. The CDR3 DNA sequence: TGTGCCAGCAGCTTTAGCGGGAGCACAGATACGCAGTATTTT.

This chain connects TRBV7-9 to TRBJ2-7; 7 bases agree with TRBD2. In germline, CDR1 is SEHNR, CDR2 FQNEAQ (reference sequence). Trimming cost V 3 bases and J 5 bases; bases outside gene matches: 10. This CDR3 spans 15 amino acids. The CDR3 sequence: CASSLLSRGDHEQYF. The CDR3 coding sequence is TGTGCCAGCAGCTTGTTATCCCGGGGGGACCACGAGCAGTACTTC. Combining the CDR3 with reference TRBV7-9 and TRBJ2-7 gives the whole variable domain DTGVSQNPRHKITKRGQNVTFRCDPISEHNRLYWYRQTLGQGPEFLTYFQNEAQLEKSRLLSDRFSAERPKGSFSTLEIQRTEQGDSAMYLCASSLLSRGDHEQYFGPGTRLTVT.

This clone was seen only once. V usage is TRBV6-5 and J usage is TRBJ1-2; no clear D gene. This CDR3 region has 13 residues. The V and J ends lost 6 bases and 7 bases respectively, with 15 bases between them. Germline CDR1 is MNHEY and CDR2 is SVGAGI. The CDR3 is CASRSQRTGGYTF. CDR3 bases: TGTGCCAGCAGATCTCAGCGCACTGGTGGCTACACCTTC.

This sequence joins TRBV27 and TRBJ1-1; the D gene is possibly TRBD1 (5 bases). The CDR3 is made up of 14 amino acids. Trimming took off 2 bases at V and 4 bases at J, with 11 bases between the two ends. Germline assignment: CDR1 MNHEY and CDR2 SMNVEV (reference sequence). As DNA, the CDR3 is TGTGCCAGCAGTTTAAACGGGGGGGGCACTGAAGCTTTCTTT. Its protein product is CASSLNGGGTEAFF.